This T cell receptor (beta chain) appears in the sequencing data of a study of blood T cell dynamics during melanoma immunotherapy. This CDR3 has 13 residues. Looked up from germline, CDR1 is SNHLY and CDR2 is FYNNEI. Trimming took off 7 bases at V and 3 bases at J, with 12 bases between the two ends. Profiled with immunoSEQ multiplex PCR; TCRdb holds only in-frame clones, not every one. In the table there are roughly 10,000 clones, 88% of which are singletons. The time point here: week 3, after first cycle of checkpoint inhibitor. Specimen: blood, collected from a patient treated with checkpoint blockade. The receptor comes from a human donor with melanoma. The gene calls are TRBV2 and TRBJ1-2, with D tentatively TRBD1 (6 bases). The CDR3 DNA reads as TGTGCCAGCAATAAGGGGGTCGACTATGGCTACACCTTC. This translates into CASNKGVDYGYTF.